These 2 T cell receptor beta chains originate from one sample sequenced in a study of blood T cell repertoires in COVID-19 (dated by TCRdb to 2020 to 2022). The library came from the immunoSEQ multiplex PCR assay. What TCRdb holds here is the immuneACCESS table cut down to in-frame rearrangements. Part of the clones is not present; checked against another copy, under half of the missing clones reflect an unresolved V gene, and the others are unexplained. For this sample the table gives about 43,000 clones, of which around 86% were detected only once. Jointly, the top ten make up 6.5% to 9% of the sample. The sequenced sample consisted of peripheral blood. The receptor source for this set is a man in his 60s with active COVID-19.

The rearrangement joins TRBV25-1 to TRBJ2-1; weak D call: TRBD1 (9 bases). The V and J ends lost 6 bases and 7 bases respectively, with 22 bases between them. Germline V gene lookup returns CDR1 MGHDK and CDR2 SYGVNS. The CDR3 contains 16 residues. The CDR3 is CASRSSGDRARNEQFF. The CDR3, as DNA: TGTGCCAGCAGGAGTAGCGGGGACAGGGCTAGGAATGAGCAGTTCTTC.

The gene calls are TRBV19 and TRBJ1-4; 9 nucleotides agree with TRBD1. Trimming removed 9 bases from V and 3 bases from J; junction bases left unmatched: 17. This CDR3 contains 18 residues. Germline V CDR1 and CDR2: LNHDA, SQIVND (reference sequence). CDR3: CASLPGQGYFGANEKLFF. The CDR3, as DNA: TGTGCCAGCCTGCCGGGACAGGGATATTTCGGAGCTAATGAAAAACTGTTTTTT.